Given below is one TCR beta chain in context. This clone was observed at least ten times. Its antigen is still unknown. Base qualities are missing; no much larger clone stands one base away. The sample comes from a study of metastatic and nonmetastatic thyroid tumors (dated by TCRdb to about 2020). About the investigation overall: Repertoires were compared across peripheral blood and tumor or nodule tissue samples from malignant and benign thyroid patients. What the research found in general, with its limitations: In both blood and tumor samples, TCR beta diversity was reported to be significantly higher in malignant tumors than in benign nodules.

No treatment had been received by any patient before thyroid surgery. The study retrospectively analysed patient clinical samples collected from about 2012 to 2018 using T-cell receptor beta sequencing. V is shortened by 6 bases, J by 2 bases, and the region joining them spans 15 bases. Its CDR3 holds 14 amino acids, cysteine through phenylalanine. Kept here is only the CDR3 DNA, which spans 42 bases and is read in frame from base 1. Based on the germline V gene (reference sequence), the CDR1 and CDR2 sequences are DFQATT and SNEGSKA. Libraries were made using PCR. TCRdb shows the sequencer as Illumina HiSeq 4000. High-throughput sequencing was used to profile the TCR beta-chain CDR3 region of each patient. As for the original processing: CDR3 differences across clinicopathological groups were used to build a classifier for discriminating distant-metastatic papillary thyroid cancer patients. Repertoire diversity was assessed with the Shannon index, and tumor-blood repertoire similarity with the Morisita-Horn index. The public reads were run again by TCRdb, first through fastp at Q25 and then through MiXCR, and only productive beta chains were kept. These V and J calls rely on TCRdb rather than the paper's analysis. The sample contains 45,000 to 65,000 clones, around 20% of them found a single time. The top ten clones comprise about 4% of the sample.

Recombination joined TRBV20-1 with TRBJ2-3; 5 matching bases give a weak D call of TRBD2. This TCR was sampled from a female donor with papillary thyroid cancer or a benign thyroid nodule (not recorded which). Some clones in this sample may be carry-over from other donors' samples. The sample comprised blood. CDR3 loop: CSATISGNTDTQYF. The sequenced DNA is TGCAGTGCCACAATAAGCGGAAACACAGATACGCAGTATTTT.